The next 7 T cell receptor beta chains were all read from a single sample in a study of blood T cell repertoires in COVID-19. Using immunoSEQ multiplex PCR, the repertoire was profiled, and TCRdb retains in-frame clones only, with some absent. The sample lists over 300,000 clones, under 90% occurring once. Sequenced material: PBMCs or T cells enriched from blood (not recorded which). The receptors were sampled from a woman between 18 and 30 years old who had recovered from COVID-19.

The chain carries TRBV2 and TRBJ1-2, with D possibly matching TRBD1 (5 bases). CDR3 length: 16 residues. Trimming took 4 bases from V and 7 from J, leaving 22 bases between them. CDR1 and CDR2 (germline): SNHLY, FYNNEI. This CDR3 is CASSVKGRDGGSGYTF. The DNA of the CDR3 is TGTGCCAGCAGTGTGAAGGGGAGGGACGGGGGAAGTGGCTACACCTTC.

This chain uses TRBV9 with TRBJ2-3; D perhaps matches TRBD2 (6 bases). Trimming left V 0 bases short and J 5 bases short, with 7 bases between. The CDR3 covers 13 residues. CDR1 is SGDLS and CDR2 is YYNGEE in the germline V gene. The CDR3 loop is CASSVAGGDTQYF. DNA for the CDR3: TGTGCCAGCAGCGTAGCCGGGGGAGATACGCAGTATTTT.

The rearrangement links TRBV4-1 to TRBJ2-3, with 11 nucleotides matching TRBD2. Trimming removed 4 bases from V and 0 bases from J; junction bases left unmatched: 15. Germline CDR1 and CDR2: MGHRA and YSYEKL. The CDR3 runs to 20 residues. CDR3 DNA: TGCGCCAGCAGCCCTCGGCGCCCTAGCGGGAGGCACCTTAGCACAGATACGCAGTATTTT. Its translation is CASSPRRPSGRHLSTDTQYF.

The rearrangement uses TRBV10-3 and TRBJ1-4, with TRBD1 identical over 7 bases. V lost 3 bases, J lost 6 bases, and 7 bases stayed unmatched. This CDR3 has 15 amino acids. The germline gives CDR1 ENHRY, CDR2 SYGVKD. DNA for the CDR3: TGTGCCATCAGTGACTTACAGGGGTTGCATGAAAAACTGTTTTTT. It translates to CAISDLQGLHEKLFF.

The chain employs TRBV5-6 and TRBJ2-3; no firm D call. The V gene's germline CDR1 is SGHDT and CDR2 YYEEEE. V lost 2 bases, J lost 2 bases, and 12 bases lay in between. This CDR3 has 15 residues. The CDR3 sequence is CASSFRPHFTDTQYF. The CDR3 DNA is TGTGCCAGCAGCTTCAGGCCGCACTTCACAGATACGCAGTATTTT.

The J gene is TRBJ1-6, the V gene TRBV9; D ambiguous. CDR3 length equals 15 residues. Trimming removed 3 bases from V and 6 bases from J, with 13 bases in between. Germline lookup yields CDR1 SGDLS and CDR2 YYNGEE. CDR3 DNA sequence: TGTGCCAGCAGCGCGTCCGCGGCAGCTAATTCACCCCTCCACTTT. This translates into CASSASAAANSPLHF.

This clone was recorded once. The chain uses TRBV5-8 and TRBJ1-2; 8 bases agree with TRBD1. This CDR3 spans 15 amino acids. V gave up 4 bases and J gave up 6 bases; unmatched junction bases: 11. CDR1 is SGHTS and CDR2 is YDEGEE in the germline V gene. The CDR3 spells CASSTDRGYNHGYTF. The CDR3 region has the DNA TGTGCCAGCAGCACCGACAGGGGCTATAATCATGGCTACACCTTC.